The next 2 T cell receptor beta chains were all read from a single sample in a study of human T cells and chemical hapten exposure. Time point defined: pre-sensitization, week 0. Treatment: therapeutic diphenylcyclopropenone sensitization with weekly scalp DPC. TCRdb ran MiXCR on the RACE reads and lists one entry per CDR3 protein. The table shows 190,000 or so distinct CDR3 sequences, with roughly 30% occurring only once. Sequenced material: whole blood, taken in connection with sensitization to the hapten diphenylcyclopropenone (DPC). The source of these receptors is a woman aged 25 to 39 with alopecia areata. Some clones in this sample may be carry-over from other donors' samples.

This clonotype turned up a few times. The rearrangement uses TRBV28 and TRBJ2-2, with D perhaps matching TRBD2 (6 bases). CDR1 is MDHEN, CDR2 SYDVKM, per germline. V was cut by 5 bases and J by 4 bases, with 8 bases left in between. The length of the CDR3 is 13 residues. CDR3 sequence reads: CASSAGGTGELFF. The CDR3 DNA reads TGTGCCAGCAGTGCCGGGGGCACCGGGGAGCTGTTTTTT.

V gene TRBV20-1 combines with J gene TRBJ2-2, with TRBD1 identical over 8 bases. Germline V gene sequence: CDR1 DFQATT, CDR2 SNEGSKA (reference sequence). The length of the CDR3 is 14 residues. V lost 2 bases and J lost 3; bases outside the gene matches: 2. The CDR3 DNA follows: TGCAGTGCTAGACAGGGGGCGGACACCGGGGAGCTGTTTTTT. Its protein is CSARQGADTGELFF.